Listed below are T cell receptor beta chains from one sample, sequenced in a study of shared clonotypes between healthy human individuals. TCRdb keeps only in-frame clones here, not all; method: immunoSEQ multiplex PCR. The sample yields around 500,000 clones, 79% seen once. Sequencing was performed on PBMCs. The receptors stem from a woman aged 40 to 50 in good health. Some clones in this sample may be carry-over from other donors' samples. The CDR3 runs from the conserved cysteine through the conserved F or W. D genes are given only for firm matches. Expanded clones get a size class; other rows say once, few or many, or leave the size out.

>TRBJ2-4|TRBV2|NA|TRBD2
CASMRETKNIQYF
TGTGCCAGCATGCGGGAGACCAAAAACATTCAGTACTTC
>TRBJ2-5|TRBV18|once|TRBD2
CASSPRSIAGRYQETQYF
TGTGCCAGCTCACCAAGATCTATAGCGGGAAGGTACCAAGAGACCCAGTACTTC
>TRBJ1-4|TRBV20-1|NA|NA
CSASSSEKLFF
TGCAGTGCTAGTTCGAGTGAAAAACTGTTTTTT
>TRBJ2-4|TRBV21-1|NA|NA
CASSKVSTLKNIQYF
TGTGCCAGCAGCAAGGTTTCGACTCTCAAAAACATTCAGTACTTC
>TRBJ2-5|TRBV6-6|NA|TRBD2
CASSYPASGIGTQYF
TGTGCCAGCAGTTACCCTGCTAGCGGGATTGGGACCCAGTACTTC
>TRBJ2-2|TRBV6-1|once|NA
CASSEALRMVGGELFF
TGTGCCAGCAGTGAAGCGCTTCGAATGGTTGGCGGGGAGCTGTTTTTT
>TRBJ1-2|TRBV27|many|NA
CASRPRASYGYTF
TGTGCCAGCCGCCCCCGAGCTAGCTATGGCTACACCTTC
>TRBJ2-1|TRBV18|NA|NA
CASSPWGRALGEQFF
TGTGCCAGCTCACCATGGGGCAGGGCTCTGGGTGAGCAGTTCTTC
>TRBJ1-4|TRBV30|NA|NA
CAWSSPGTGNEKLFF
TGTGCCTGGAGTTCCCCCGGGACGGGTAATGAAAAACTGTTTTTT
>TRBJ2-7|TRBV6-1|NA|NA
CASSEEGISSYEQYF
TGTGCCAGCAGTGAAGAGGGTATAAGCTCCTACGAGCAGTACTTC
>TRBJ2-3|TRBV14|once|NA
CASSQPLGTQYF
TGTGCCAGCAGCCAACCGCTGGGTACGCAGTATTTT
>TRBJ1-1|TRBV2|once|NA
CASSEKGIYGTEAFF
TGTGCCAGCAGTGAAAAGGGCATCTATGGCACTGAAGCTTTCTTT
>TRBJ1-5|TRBV5-1|NA|NA
CASSLDVGSNQPQHF
TGCGCCAGCAGCTTGGATGTCGGATCCAATCAGCCCCAGCATTTT
>TRBJ2-2|TRBV5-1|NA|NA
CASALGRVRTGELFF
TGCGCCAGCGCCTTGGGGCGGGTTCGAACCGGGGAGCTGTTTTTT
>TRBJ1-5|TRBV19|once|TRBD1
CASSTDRGLGQPQHF
TGTGCCAGTAGTACGGACAGGGGGCTCGGTCAGCCCCAGCATTTT
>TRBJ2-1|TRBV15|NA|TRBD1
CATSRDRTGRNEQFF
TGTGCCACCAGCAGAGATCGGACAGGACGCAATGAGCAGTTCTTC
>TRBJ2-3|TRBV7-3|NA|NA
CASRKASAGDTQYF
TGTGCCAGCAGGAAAGCTAGCGCGGGGGATACGCAGTATTTT
>TRBJ2-7|TRBV2|once|NA
CASSVTGTVAYEQYF
TGTGCCAGCAGTGTAACCGGGACGGTGGCCTACGAGCAGTACTTC
>TRBJ2-7|TRBV7-8|NA|NA
CASSRDLLSYEQYF
TGTGCCAGCAGTCGGGACTTGCTCTCCTACGAGCAGTACTTC
>TRBJ2-3|TRBV7-9|NA|NA
CASSLVVGRGVTDTQYF
TGTGCCAGCAGCTTAGTCGTCGGGAGAGGGGTCACAGATACGCAGTATTTT
>TRBJ2-1|TRBV7-8|NA|TRBD2
CASSLMREGRNEQFF
TGTGCCAGCAGCTTAATGCGGGAGGGCCGCAATGAGCAGTTCTTC
>TRBJ1-2|TRBV19|NA|NA
CASTRGANYGYTF
TGTGCCAGTACGAGGGGAGCTAACTATGGCTACACCTTC
>TRBJ1-2|TRBV30|once|NA
CAWSVGAGSMGYTF
TGTGCCTGGAGTGTAGGGGCGGGTAGCATGGGCTACACCTTC
>TRBJ2-5|TRBV10-3|NA|NA
CAISGGGGRETQYF
TGTGCCATCAGTGGAGGGGGAGGGAGAGAGACCCAGTACTTC
>TRBJ2-7|TRBV5-6|NA|NA
CASSSRGYHEQYF
TGTGCCAGCAGCTCCCGGGGTTACCACGAGCAGTACTTC
>TRBJ1-1|TRBV18|NA|NA
CASSPVQMNTEAFF
TGTGCCAGCTCACCCGTCCAAATGAACACTGAAGCTTTCTTT
>TRBJ2-7|TRBV28|NA|NA
CASSFESYEQYF
TGTGCCAGCAGTTTTGAGTCCTACGAGCAGTACTTC
>TRBJ2-2|TRBV5-1|NA|NA
CASRPGLNTGELFF
TGCGCCAGCAGACCCGGACTTAACACCGGGGAGCTGTTTTTT
>TRBJ2-5|TRBV29-1|NA|NA
CSVTPQETQYF
TGCAGCGTCACACCTCAAGAGACCCAGTACTTC
>TRBJ2-2|TRBV7-9|NA|NA
CASSPLGELFF
TGTGCCAGCAGCCCCCTCGGGGAGCTGTTTTTT
>TRBJ2-7|TRBV21-1|NA|NA
CASSKETEGQAKSYEQYF
TGTGCCAGCAGCAAAGAGACCGAGGGACAGGCCAAATCCTACGAGCAGTACTTC
>TRBJ1-3|TRBV7-9|NA|NA
CASSPDTQDTNTIYF
TGTGCCAGCAGCCCCGACACCCAGGACACTAACACCATATATTTT
>TRBJ2-5|TRBV2|NA|TRBD1
CASKGQPEETQYF
TGTGCCAGCAAGGGACAGCCTGAGGAGACCCAGTACTTC
>TRBJ2-1|TRBV6-4|NA|TRBD2
CASSDGGTSGSKEQFF
TGTGCCAGCAGTGACGGGGGGACTAGCGGGAGTAAGGAGCAGTTCTTC
>TRBJ2-1|TRBV27|NA|TRBD2
CASSLYLLAAYNEQFF
TGTGCCAGCAGTTTGTACCTCCTAGCGGCCTACAATGAGCAGTTCTTC
>TRBJ2-2|TRBV2|NA|TRBD2
CASSELMTSGRPGELFF
TGTGCCAGCAGTGAATTGATGACTAGCGGGAGACCCGGGGAGCTGTTTTTT
>TRBJ2-7|TRBV5-6|NA|NA
CASSLGGNSYEQYF
TGTGCCAGCAGCTTGGGTGGGAACTCCTACGAGCAGTACTTC
>TRBJ2-7|TRBV28|NA|NA
CASSSYSTYEQYF
TGTGCCAGCAGTTCCTACTCAACCTACGAGCAGTACTTC
>TRBJ1-5|TRBV5-4|few|NA
CASSLEADQPQHF
TGTGCCAGCAGCTTGGAGGCGGATCAGCCCCAGCATTTT
>TRBJ1-1|TRBV5-1|NA|NA
CASLRQPATLGLNTEAFF
TGCGCCAGCCTCCGACAGCCTGCCACGCTAGGCCTCAACACTGAAGCTTTCTTT
>TRBJ2-2|TRBV2|NA|NA
CASSPQGTTGELFF
TGTGCCAGCAGTCCCCAGGGGACCACCGGGGAGCTGTTTTTT
>TRBJ2-7|TRBV28|NA|NA
CASKARRQFEQYF
TGTGCCAGCAAAGCCAGGCGGCAATTCGAGCAGTACTTC
>TRBJ2-7|TRBV7-3|NA|NA
CASSLDSGYEQYF
TGTGCCAGCAGCCTCGATAGCGGTTACGAGCAGTACTTC
>TRBJ1-6|TRBV30|NA|NA
CAWSPGDSPLHF
TGTGCCTGGAGTCCAGGGGATTCACCCCTCCACTTT
>TRBJ1-2|TRBV5-6|NA|TRBD1
CASSPGMDRGGYYGYTF
TGTGCCAGCAGCCCCGGTATGGACAGGGGAGGGTACTATGGCTACACCTTC
>TRBJ1-2|TRBV5-5|NA|TRBD1
CASSLGPGTGRGYTF
TGTGCCAGCAGCTTGGGCCCCGGGACAGGGAGAGGCTACACCTTC
>TRBJ2-7|TRBV7-9|NA|NA
CASSTSTVRYEQYF
TGTGCCAGCAGCACTTCCACGGTGCGCTACGAGCAGTACTTC
>TRBJ2-7|TRBV5-1|NA|TRBD1
CASSLGQGADEQYF
TGCGCCAGCAGCTTGGGACAGGGGGCTGACGAGCAGTACTTC
>TRBJ2-7|TRBV27|NA|NA
CASSLGQQSEQYF
TGTGCCAGCAGTTTAGGACAACAGAGCGAGCAGTACTTC
>TRBJ2-1|TRBV2|NA|NA
CASRPTGEQFF
TGTGCCAGCAGGCCCACGGGTGAGCAGTTCTTC
>TRBJ2-1|TRBV2|NA|NA
CASSERTSLGEQFF
TGTGCCAGCAGTGAACGCACTAGTTTAGGTGAGCAGTTCTTC
>TRBJ2-1|TRBV5-4|NA|NA
CASSPASLRHEQFF
TGTGCCAGCAGCCCCGCGAGTTTAAGGCATGAGCAGTTCTTC
>TRBJ1-1|TRBV11-2|NA|NA
CASSANRDTEAFF
TGTGCCAGCAGCGCCAACAGGGACACTGAAGCTTTCTTT
>TRBJ1-5|TRBV25-1|once|NA
CASSDSGPGSNQPQHF
TGTGCCAGCAGTGATAGTGGGCCGGGAAGCAATCAGCCCCAGCATTTT
>TRBJ1-2|TRBV28|NA|TRBD1
CASSRRQGGYTF
TGTGCCAGCAGTCGCCGACAGGGCGGCTACACCTTC
>TRBJ2-5|TRBV23-1|NA|TRBD1
CASSRNIRDRGGETQYF
TGCGCCAGCAGTCGTAATATCCGGGACAGGGGTGGAGAGACCCAGTACTTC
>TRBJ1-3|TRBV11-3|NA|NA
CASSLSTGNTIYF
TGTGCCAGCAGCTTAAGTACTGGAAACACCATATATTTT
>TRBJ2-1|TRBV18|few|NA
CASSPGGGDEQFF
TGTGCCAGCTCACCCGGAGGGGGCGATGAGCAGTTCTTC